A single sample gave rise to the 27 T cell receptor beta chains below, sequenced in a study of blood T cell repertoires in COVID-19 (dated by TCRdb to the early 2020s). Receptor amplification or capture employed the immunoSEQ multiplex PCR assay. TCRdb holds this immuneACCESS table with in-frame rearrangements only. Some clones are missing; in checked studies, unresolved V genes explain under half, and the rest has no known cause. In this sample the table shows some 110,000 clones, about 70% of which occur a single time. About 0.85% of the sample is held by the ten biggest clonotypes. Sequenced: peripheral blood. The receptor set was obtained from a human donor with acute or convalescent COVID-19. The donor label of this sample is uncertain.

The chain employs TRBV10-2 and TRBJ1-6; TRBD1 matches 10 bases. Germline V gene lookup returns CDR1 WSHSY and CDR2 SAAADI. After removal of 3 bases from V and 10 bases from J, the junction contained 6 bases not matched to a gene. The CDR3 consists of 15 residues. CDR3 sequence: CASSEGTGVRSPLHF. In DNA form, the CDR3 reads TGCGCCAGCAGTGAAGGGACAGGGGTGCGGTCACCCCTCCACTTT.

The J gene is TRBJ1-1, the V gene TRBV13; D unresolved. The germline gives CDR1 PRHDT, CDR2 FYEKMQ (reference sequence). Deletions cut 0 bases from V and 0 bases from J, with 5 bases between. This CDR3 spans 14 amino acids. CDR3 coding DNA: TGTGCCAGCAGCTTAGGGTCTTTGAACACTGAAGCTTTCTTT. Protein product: CASSLGSLNTEAFF.

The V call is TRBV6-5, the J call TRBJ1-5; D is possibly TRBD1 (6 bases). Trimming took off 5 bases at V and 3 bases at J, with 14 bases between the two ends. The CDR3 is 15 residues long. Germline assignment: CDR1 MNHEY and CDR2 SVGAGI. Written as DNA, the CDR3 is TGTGCCAGCAGTCCGACACAGGGATTCAATCAGCCCCAGCATTTT. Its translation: CASSPTQGFNQPQHF.

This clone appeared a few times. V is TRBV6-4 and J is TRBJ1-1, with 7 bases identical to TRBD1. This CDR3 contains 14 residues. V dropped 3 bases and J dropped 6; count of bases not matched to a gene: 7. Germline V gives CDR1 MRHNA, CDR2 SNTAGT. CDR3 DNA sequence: TGTGCCAGCAGTGAGGGGCAGGGGGGTTCTGAAGCTTTCTTT. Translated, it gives CASSEGQGGSEAFF.

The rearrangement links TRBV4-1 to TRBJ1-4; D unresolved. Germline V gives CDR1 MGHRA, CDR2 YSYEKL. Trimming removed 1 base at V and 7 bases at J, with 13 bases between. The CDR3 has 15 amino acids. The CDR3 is CASSQGTIEGEKLFF. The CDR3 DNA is TGCGCCAGCAGCCAAGGGACCATCGAGGGTGAAAAACTGTTTTTT.

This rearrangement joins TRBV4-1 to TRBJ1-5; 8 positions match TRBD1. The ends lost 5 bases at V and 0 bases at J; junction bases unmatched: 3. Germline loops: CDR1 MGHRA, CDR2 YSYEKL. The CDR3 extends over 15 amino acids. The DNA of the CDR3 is TGCGCCAGCAGCGGAACAGGGGGTAGCAATCAGCCCCAGCATTTT. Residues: CASSGTGGSNQPQHF.

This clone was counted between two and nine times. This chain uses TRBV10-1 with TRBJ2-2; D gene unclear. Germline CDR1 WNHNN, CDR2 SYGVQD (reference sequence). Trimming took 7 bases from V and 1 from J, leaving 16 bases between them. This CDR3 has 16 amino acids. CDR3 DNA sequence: TGCGCCAGCAAACTCCAGTCAGACATGAACACCGGGGAGCTGTTTTTT. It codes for CASKLQSDMNTGELFF.

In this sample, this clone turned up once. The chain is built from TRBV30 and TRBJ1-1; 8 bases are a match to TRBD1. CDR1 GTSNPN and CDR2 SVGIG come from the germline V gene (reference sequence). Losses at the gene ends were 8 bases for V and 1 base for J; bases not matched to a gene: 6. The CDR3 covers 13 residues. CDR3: CAGKTGGNTEAFF. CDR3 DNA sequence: TGTGCCGGAAAAACAGGGGGGAACACTGAAGCTTTCTTT. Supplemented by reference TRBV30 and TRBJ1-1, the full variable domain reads SQTIHQWPATLVQPVGSPLSLECTVEGTSNPNLYWYRQAAGRGLQLLFYSVGIGQISSEVPQNLSASRPQDRQFILSSKKLLLSDSGFYLCAGKTGGNTEAFFGQGTRLTVV.

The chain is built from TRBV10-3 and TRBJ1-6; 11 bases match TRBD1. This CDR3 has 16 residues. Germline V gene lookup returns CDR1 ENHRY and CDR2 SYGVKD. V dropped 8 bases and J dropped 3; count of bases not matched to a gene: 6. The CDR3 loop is CAIRAGTGGYNSPLHF. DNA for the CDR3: TGTGCCATCCGGGCCGGGACAGGGGGCTATAATTCACCCCTCCACTTT.

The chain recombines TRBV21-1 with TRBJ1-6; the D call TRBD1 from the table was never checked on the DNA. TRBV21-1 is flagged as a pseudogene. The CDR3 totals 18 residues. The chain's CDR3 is CASSSRVDRGLIYSPLHF. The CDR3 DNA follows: TGTGCCAGCAGCTCCCGAGTCGACAGGGGGCTTATTTATTCACCCCTCCACTTT.

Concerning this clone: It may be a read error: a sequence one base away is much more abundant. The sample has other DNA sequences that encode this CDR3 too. CDR3 DNA sequence: TGTGCCAGCTCACCAGGGACACAAAGGGAGCAATACTTC. Translation gives CASSPGTQREQYF. The chain couples TRBV18 to TRBJ2-7; D is possibly TRBD1 (6 bases). Looked up from germline, CDR1 is KGHSH and CDR2 is LQKENI. The CDR3 loop spans 13 amino acids.

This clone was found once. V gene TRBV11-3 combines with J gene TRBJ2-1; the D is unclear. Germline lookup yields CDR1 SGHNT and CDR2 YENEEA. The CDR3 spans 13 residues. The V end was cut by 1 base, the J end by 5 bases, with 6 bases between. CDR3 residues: CASSLGRNNEQFF. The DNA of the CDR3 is TGTGCCAGCAGCTTAGGCAGAAACAATGAGCAGTTCTTC.

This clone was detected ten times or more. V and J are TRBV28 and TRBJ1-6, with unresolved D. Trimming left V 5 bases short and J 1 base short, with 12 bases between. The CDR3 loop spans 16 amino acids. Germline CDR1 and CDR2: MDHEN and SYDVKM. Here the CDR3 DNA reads TGTGCCAGCAGTCCTGCAGGAGGTTCCTATAATTCACCCCTCCACTTT. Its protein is CASSPAGGSYNSPLHF.

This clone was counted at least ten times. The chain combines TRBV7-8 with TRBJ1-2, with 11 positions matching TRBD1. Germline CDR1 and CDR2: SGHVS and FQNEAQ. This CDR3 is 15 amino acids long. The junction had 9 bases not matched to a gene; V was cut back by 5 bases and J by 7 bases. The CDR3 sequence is CASSLNGQGASGYTF. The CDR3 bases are TGTGCCAGCAGCCTCAACGGACAGGGGGCGAGTGGCTACACCTTC.

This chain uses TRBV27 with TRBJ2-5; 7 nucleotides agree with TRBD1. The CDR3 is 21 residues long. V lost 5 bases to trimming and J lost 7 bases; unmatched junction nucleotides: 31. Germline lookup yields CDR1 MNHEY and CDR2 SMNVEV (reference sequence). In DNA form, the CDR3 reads TGTGCCAGCAGTCTCCTGGGTCTGCGCAAGACCCAAGGGGGCGGAGGTTGGACCCAGTACTTC. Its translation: CASSLLGLRKTQGGGGWTQYF.

CDR3 bases: TGCGCCAGCAGCTTGAAGACAGCCCAAGAGACCCAGTACTTC. Protein sequence: CASSLKTAQETQYF. This chain uses TRBV5-1 with TRBJ2-5; TRBD1 is a possible D gene (5 bases). The CDR3 totals 14 residues. V lost 1 base, J lost 1 base, and 8 bases lay in between. Germline V gene sequence: CDR1 SGHRS, CDR2 YFSETQ.

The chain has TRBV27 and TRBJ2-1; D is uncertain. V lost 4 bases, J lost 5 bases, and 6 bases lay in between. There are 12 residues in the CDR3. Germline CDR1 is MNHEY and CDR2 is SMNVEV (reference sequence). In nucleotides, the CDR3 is TGTGCCAGCAGTTCCCGGGACAATGAGCAGTTCTTC. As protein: CASSSRDNEQFF.

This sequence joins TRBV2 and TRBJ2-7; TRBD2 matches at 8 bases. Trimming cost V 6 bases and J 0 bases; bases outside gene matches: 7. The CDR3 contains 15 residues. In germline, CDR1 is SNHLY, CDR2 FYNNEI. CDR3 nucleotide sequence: TGTGCCAGCAGGTACTCCGGGACTAGCTCCTACGAGCAGTACTTC. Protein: CASRYSGTSSYEQYF.

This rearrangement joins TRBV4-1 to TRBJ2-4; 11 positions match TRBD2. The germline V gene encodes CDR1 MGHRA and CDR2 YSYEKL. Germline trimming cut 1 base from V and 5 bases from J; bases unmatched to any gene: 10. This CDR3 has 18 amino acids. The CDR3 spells CASSQAKLAGGLQNIQYF. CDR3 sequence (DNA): TGCGCCAGCAGCCAAGCAAAGCTAGCGGGGGGATTGCAAAACATTCAGTACTTC.

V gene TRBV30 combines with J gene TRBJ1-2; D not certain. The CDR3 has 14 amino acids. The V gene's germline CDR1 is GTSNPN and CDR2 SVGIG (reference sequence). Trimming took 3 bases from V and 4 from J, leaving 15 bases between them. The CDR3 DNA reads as TGTGCCTGGAGCTACAAGGAGCCTAGCTATGGCTACACCTTC. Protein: CAWSYKEPSYGYTF.

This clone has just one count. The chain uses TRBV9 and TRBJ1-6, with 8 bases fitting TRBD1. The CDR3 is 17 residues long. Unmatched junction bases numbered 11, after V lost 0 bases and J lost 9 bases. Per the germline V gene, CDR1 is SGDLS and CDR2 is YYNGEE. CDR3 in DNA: TGTGCCAGCAGCGTAGCGTCCGGGCAGGGGGCAGGTTCACCCCTCCACTTT. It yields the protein CASSVASGQGAGSPLHF.

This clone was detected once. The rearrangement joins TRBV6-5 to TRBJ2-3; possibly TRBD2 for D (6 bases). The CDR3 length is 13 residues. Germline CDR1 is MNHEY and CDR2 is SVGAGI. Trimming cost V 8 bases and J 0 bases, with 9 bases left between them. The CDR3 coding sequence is TGTGCCAGCGGGGGGTCTAGCACAGATACGCAGTATTTT. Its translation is CASGGSSTDTQYF.

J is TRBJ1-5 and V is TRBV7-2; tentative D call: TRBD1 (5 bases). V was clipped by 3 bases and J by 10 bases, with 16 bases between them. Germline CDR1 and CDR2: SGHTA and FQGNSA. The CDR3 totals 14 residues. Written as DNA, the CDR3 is TGTGCCAGCAGCTTCATCAGGGAGGGGAATCCCCAGCATTTT. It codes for CASSFIREGNPQHF.

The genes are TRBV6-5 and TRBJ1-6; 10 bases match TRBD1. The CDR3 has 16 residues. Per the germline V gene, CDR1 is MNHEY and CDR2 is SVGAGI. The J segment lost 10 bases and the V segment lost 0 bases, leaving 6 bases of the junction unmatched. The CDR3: CASSYSGQGLKSPLHF. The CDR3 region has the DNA TGTGCCAGCAGTTACTCGGGACAGGGGTTGAAGTCACCCCTCCACTTT.

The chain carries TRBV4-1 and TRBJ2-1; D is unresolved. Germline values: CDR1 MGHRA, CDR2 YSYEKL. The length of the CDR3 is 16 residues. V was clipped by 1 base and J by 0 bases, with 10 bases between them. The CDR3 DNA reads TGCGCCAGCAGCCAAGTGGTAGTTAGCTCCTACAATGAGCAGTTCTTC. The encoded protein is CASSQVVVSSYNEQFF.

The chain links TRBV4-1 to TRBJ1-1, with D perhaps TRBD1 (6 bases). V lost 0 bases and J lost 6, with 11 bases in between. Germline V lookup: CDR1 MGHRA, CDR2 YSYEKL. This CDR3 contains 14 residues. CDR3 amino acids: CASSQEGTRAEAFF. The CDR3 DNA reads TGCGCCAGCAGCCAAGAAGGGACAAGGGCTGAAGCTTTCTTT.

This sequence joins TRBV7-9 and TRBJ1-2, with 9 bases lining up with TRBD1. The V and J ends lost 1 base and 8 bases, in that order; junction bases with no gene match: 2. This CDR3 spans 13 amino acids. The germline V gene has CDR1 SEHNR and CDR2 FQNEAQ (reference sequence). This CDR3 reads CASSLGTGAGYTF. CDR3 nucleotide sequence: TGTGCCAGCAGCTTAGGGACAGGGGCGGGCTACACCTTC.